This entry lists 21 T cell receptor beta chains sequenced from one sample in a study of T-cell reconstitution after alpha-beta-depleted transplantation in children (dated by TCRdb to the mid-2010s). Library preparation was by PCR. Sequencing took place on an Illumina HiSeq 2500. To normalize quantification of the TCRbeta repertoire, the TCR libraries were built with molecular barcoding that relied on unique molecular identifiers. Clones were called with MiXCR by TCRdb after fastp trimmed the public reads at Q25, and only in-frame beta chains were retained. One record per CDR3 amino acid sequence lists the most common genes and DNA. Here the sample has fewer than 700,000 distinct CDR3 sequences; 10% to 15% occur a single time. The ten largest clones represent around 2.2% of the sample. What the treatment or condition label conveys for this sample: allogeneic hematopoietic cell transplantation with graft depleted of TCRalphabeta T cells and CD19 B cells.

The sample here was PBMCs, mostly from graft donor cells, taken 360 days after TCRalphabeta/CD19-depleted stem cell transplant. These receptors all stem from a male patient younger than 18 who had a stem cell transplant for acute myeloid leukemia, so the T cells may come from the graft donor.

The CDR3 DNA reads as TGTGCCAGCAATTTAGCGGGGTACTACGAGCAGTACTTC. Its protein is CASNLAGYYEQYF. The chain uses TRBV2 and TRBJ2-7; TRBD2 matches 8 bases. CDR1 and CDR2 (germline): SNHLY, FYNNEI. The CDR3 contains 13 residues. With 7 bases clipped from V and 3 bases from J, the junction kept 5 bases outside the gene matches. Full variable domain (missing parts from reference TRBV2 and TRBJ2-7): EPEVTQTPSHQVTQMGQEVILRCVPISNHLYFYWYRQILGQKVEFLVSFYNNEISEKSEIFDDQFSVERPDGSNFTLKIRSTKLEDSAMYFCASNLAGYYEQYFGPGTRLTVT.

This clonotype was recorded a few times. CDR3 sequence: CASSHFWTSQKTGELFF. Here the CDR3 DNA reads TGCGCCAGCAGCCATTTCTGGACATCCCAGAAGACCGGGGAGCTGTTTTTT. V is TRBV4-3 and J is TRBJ2-2, with D possibly TRBD1 on 5 matching bases. The V gene's germline CDR1 is LGHNA and CDR2 YSLEER. Trimming shortened V by 3 bases and J by 5 bases, and 19 bases separated the two germline ends. CDR3 size: 17 residues.

This clonotype was observed many times. The chain has TRBV11-2 and TRBJ2-3; D possibly corresponds to TRBD2 (6 bases). The CDR3 covers 12 residues. V lost 4 bases and J lost 7, with 9 bases in between. Per the germline V gene, CDR1 is SGHAT and CDR2 is FQNNGV. CDR3 protein: CASSSGTYTQYF. The CDR3 DNA reads TGTGCCAGCAGCTCGGGGACTTATACGCAGTATTTT.

This clonotype has more than one count but fewer than ten. J is TRBJ2-5 and V is TRBV6-2 or TRBV6-3; 9 positions match TRBD2. Germline lookup yields CDR1 MNHEY and CDR2 SVGEGT. J gave up 5 bases and V 0 bases, and 7 bases lay outside the gene matches. CDR3 length: 16 residues. The CDR3 DNA reads as TGTGCCAGCAGTTACTCCCTAGCGGGAATTTCGGAGACCCAGTACTTC. This codes for CASSYSLAGISETQYF.

The chain links TRBV6-2 or TRBV6-3 to TRBJ2-7; TRBD2 matches 7 bases. This CDR3 has 16 residues. Per the germline V gene, CDR1 is MNHEY and CDR2 is SVGEGT. V shed 0 bases, J shed 0 bases, and the junction held 5 bases outside the gene matches. CDR3 bases: TGTGCCAGCAGTTACTCGGCGGGAGAAGCCTCCTACGAGCAGTACTTC. This encodes CASSYSAGEASYEQYF.

The gene calls are TRBV20-1 and TRBJ2-7; 8 bases fit TRBD2. V gave up 6 bases and J gave up 3 bases; unmatched junction bases: 10. CDR1 and CDR2 (germline): DFQATT, SNEGSKA (reference sequence). This CDR3 is built from 14 residues. This chain's CDR3 is CSALELAVNYEQYF. The CDR3 DNA reads as TGCAGTGCCTTAGAACTAGCGGTTAACTACGAGCAGTACTTC.

The chain is built from TRBV28 and TRBJ1-5, with no clear D. V was trimmed by 5 bases and J by 2 bases, leaving 10 bases between them. Germline values: CDR1 MDHEN, CDR2 SYDVKM. The CDR3 runs to 14 residues. DNA for the CDR3: TGTGCCAGCAGTCCCCCCGGTGGCAATCAGCCCCAGCATTTT. It specifies CASSPPGGNQPQHF.

The chain employs TRBV9 and TRBJ2-5, with 12 bases identical to TRBD2. CDR1 SGDLS and CDR2 YYNGEE come from the germline V gene. There are 18 residues in the CDR3. The V segment lost 0 bases and the J segment 2 bases; nucleotides outside the gene matches: 8. The CDR3 spells CASSVALGTSGHQETQYF. Here the CDR3 DNA reads TGTGCCAGCAGCGTAGCTTTGGGGACTAGCGGGCATCAAGAGACCCAGTACTTC.

The V call is TRBV12-3 or TRBV12-4, the J call TRBJ1-2, with D possibly matching TRBD1 (5 bases). V was clipped by 6 bases and J by 4 bases, with 12 bases between them. CDR3 size: 13 residues. CDR3 DNA: TGTGCCAGCAGCCTACAGGTCCTCTATGGCTACACCTTC. Translating gives CASSLQVLYGYTF.

This clonotype was recorded many times. The V call is TRBV6-5, the J call TRBJ2-7; tentatively, D is TRBD1 or TRBD2 (5 bases each). Germline-derived CDR1 and CDR2 are MNHEY and SVGAGI. CDR3 length equals 11 residues. The V and J ends lost 6 bases and 6 bases respectively, with 9 bases between them. The CDR3: CASSQGAEQYF. The CDR3, as DNA: TGTGCCAGCAGCCAGGGAGCCGAGCAGTACTTC.

This clonotype showed up just a few times. The gene calls are TRBV3-1 and TRBJ2-1; TRBD2 aligns across 8 bases. The trim removed 1 base at V and 10 bases at J, leaving 6 bases unmatched. CDR3 length: 14 residues. In germline, CDR1 is LGHDT, CDR2 YNNKEL (reference sequence). The CDR3 protein is CASSQGWASGEQFF. CDR3 DNA sequence: TGTGCCAGCAGCCAAGGATGGGCTAGCGGGGAGCAGTTCTTC.

There are a few counts of this clonotype. V and J are TRBV10-2 and TRBJ1-6; possibly TRBD1 for D (6 bases). The germline CDR1 and CDR2 sequences are WSHSY and SAAADI. The CDR3 extends over 12 amino acids. V was pared by 7 bases and J by 7 bases, with 8 bases between. The CDR3 sequence: CASKGGNSPLHF. CDR3 sequence (DNA): TGCGCCAGCAAAGGGGGGAATTCACCCCTCCACTTT.

This clonotype has a handful of counts. This chain uses TRBV7-8 with TRBJ2-1, with TRBD2 matching 8 bases. Germline V gene lookup returns CDR1 SGHVS and CDR2 FQNEAQ. The CDR3 has 16 residues. V lost 5 bases to trimming and J lost 9 bases; unmatched junction nucleotides: 15. As DNA, the CDR3 is TGTGCCAGCAGCAGCCGAGGGACTAGTTTTTCTAGTGAGCAGTTCTTC. This gives the protein CASSSRGTSFSSEQFF. The variable domain in full, completed from reference TRBV7-8 and TRBJ2-1, reads GAGVSQSPRYKVAKRGQDVALRCDPISGHVSLFWYQQALGQGPEFLTYFQNEAQLDKSGLPSDRFFAERPEGSVSTLKIQRTQQEDSAVYLCASSSRGTSFSSEQFFGPGTRLTVL.

At least ten counts were recorded for this clonotype. This CDR3 reads CSAFPGHQETQYF. The CDR3 nucleotides are TGCAGTGCTTTCCCGGGACACCAAGAGACCCAGTACTTC. The chain carries TRBV20-1 and TRBJ2-5, with D perhaps matching TRBD1 or TRBD2 (5 bases each). Germline V gene data show CDR1 as DFQATT and CDR2 as SNEGSKA (reference sequence). The CDR3 consists of 13 residues. V gave up 5 bases and J gave up 0 bases, with 10 bases separating them.

The chain has TRBV6-5 and TRBJ1-3; a possible D gene is TRBD1 (5 bases). The CDR3 has 15 residues. The V end was cut by 7 bases, the J end by 2 bases, with 15 bases between. Germline V gene sequence: CDR1 MNHEY, CDR2 SVGAGI. The CDR3, as DNA: TGTGCCAGCACTTTACTGCCAGGGACTGGAAACACCATATATTTT. This gives the protein CASTLLPGTGNTIYF.

This clonotype came up a few times. This rearrangement joins TRBV30 to TRBJ2-7; TRBD1 might be the D (7 bases). Trimming removed 6 bases from V and 1 base from J, with 13 bases in between. Per germline, CDR1 GTSNPN and CDR2 SVGIG (reference sequence). The CDR3 totals 13 residues. The CDR3 reads CACTGEVSYEQYF. For the CDR3, the DNA is TGTGCCTGTACAGGGGAGGTGTCCTACGAGCAGTACTTC.

V and J are TRBV7-3 and TRBJ2-6; 7 bases fit TRBD2. From germline, CDR1 is SGHTA and CDR2 FQGTGA. The CDR3 extends over 19 amino acids. Trimming cost V 5 bases and J 0 bases; bases outside gene matches: 13. DNA of the CDR3: TGTGCCAGCAGCCCTCTTCATCTAGCGGTGGGCTCTGGGGCCAACGTCCTGACTTTC. This encodes CASSPLHLAVGSGANVLTF.

This clonotype was picked up a small number of times. DNA for the CDR3: TGTGCCAGCAGCGTAAGGGGGTCGCCAACCTTCTACGAGCAGTACTTC. Protein product: CASSVRGSPTFYEQYF. The J gene is TRBJ2-7, the V gene TRBV9, with D possibly matching TRBD1 (6 bases). Trimming removed 1 base from V and 3 bases from J, with 17 bases in between. Looked up from germline, CDR1 is SGDLS and CDR2 is YYNGEE. CDR3 length: 16 residues.

The CDR3 nucleotides read TGTGCCAGCAGCATCCTGACCGGGGAGCTGTTTTTT. It translates to CASSILTGELFF. The chain recombines TRBV9 with TRBJ2-2, with D unresolved. CDR3 size: 12 residues. CDR1 and CDR2 (germline): SGDLS, YYNGEE. V was trimmed by 4 bases and J by 5 bases, leaving 6 bases between them.

The table lists this clonotype with many counts. The chain links TRBV5-1 to TRBJ2-5, with D tentatively TRBD2 (6 bases). Germline CDR1 reads SGHRS; CDR2 reads YFSETQ. The V end lost 1 base, the J end lost 4 bases, and 8 bases lay between the germline ends. The CDR3 extends over 13 amino acids. The CDR3 DNA reads TGCGCCAGCAGCTTGTCGGGAGCAGAGACCCAGTACTTC. Amino acid sequence: CASSLSGAETQYF.

This clonotype was seen only a few times. The chain couples TRBV30 to TRBJ2-7, with 9 bases identical to TRBD1. CDR3 length: 16 residues. From germline, CDR1 is GTSNPN and CDR2 SVGIG (reference sequence). With V trimmed by 3 bases and J by 0 bases, 9 bases remained unmatched. CDR3 amino acids: CAWSGRRDRASYEQYF. In DNA form, the CDR3 reads TGTGCCTGGAGCGGTCGGCGGGACAGGGCCTCCTACGAGCAGTACTTC.